Each of the 8 T cell receptor beta chains below was sequenced from the same sample in a study of shared clonotypes between healthy human individuals. Positively selected for CCR7, the CD45RO-negative cells used as naive CD8 cells excluded terminally differentiated effector memory CD45RA+ cells. Here immunoSEQ multiplex PCR was the method, and the copy in TCRdb shows in-frame clones only, minus some. The table records about 580,000 clones, 95% to 98% of them present only once. Sequencing was carried out using naive CD8+ T cells sorted from blood. The receptors originated from a man aged 25-45 years in good health.

V gene TRBV30 combines with J gene TRBJ1-5; D is undetermined. The CDR3 runs to 16 residues. The germline V and J ends were trimmed by 0 bases and 4 bases, with 16 bases remaining between them. CDR1 is GTSNPN and CDR2 is SVGIG in the germline V gene (reference sequence). CDR3 amino acids: CAWSVLGPEPNQPQHF. In nucleotides, the CDR3 is TGTGCCTGGAGTGTACTAGGCCCCGAGCCGAATCAGCCCCAGCATTTT.

This clone was recorded only once. This chain's CDR3 is CASSLTGLQPQHF. The CDR3 DNA follows: TGTGCCAGCAGCTTAACAGGGCTTCAGCCCCAGCATTTT. The rearrangement links TRBV13 to TRBJ1-5, with D possibly matching TRBD1 (6 bases). The germline gives CDR1 PRHDT, CDR2 FYEKMQ (reference sequence). The CDR3 runs 13 residues. V was cut by 2 bases and J by 6 bases, with 8 bases left in between.

The J gene is TRBJ2-7, the V gene TRBV11-2; TRBD1 matches at 11 bases. The V segment lost 4 bases and the J segment 4 bases; nucleotides outside the gene matches: 12. The length of the CDR3 is 17 residues. The germline V gene has CDR1 SGHAT and CDR2 FQNNGV. The DNA for the CDR3 is TGTGCCAGCAGCTCTGCCCCCGGGACAGGGGGGAAATACGAGCAGTACTTC. Protein product: CASSSAPGTGGKYEQYF.

The V gene is TRBV27, the J gene TRBJ1-2; 9 nucleotides agree with TRBD1. This CDR3 has 16 amino acids. Germline V gene lookup returns CDR1 MNHEY and CDR2 SMNVEV (reference sequence). The junction had 9 bases not matched to a gene; V was cut back by 5 bases and J by 2 bases. CDR3 residues: CASSALGQGRNYGYTF. The CDR3 coding sequence is TGTGCCAGCAGTGCCCTCGGACAGGGGAGGAACTATGGCTACACCTTC.

The chain has TRBV4-3 and TRBJ2-7, with 7 bases matching TRBD2. The J segment lost 3 bases and the V segment lost 0 bases, leaving 8 bases of the junction unmatched. The CDR3 consists of 16 residues. The V gene's germline CDR1 is LGHNA and CDR2 YSLEER. As DNA, the CDR3 is TGCGCCAGCAGCCAAGACCCCTTAGCGGGCGGCTACGAGCAGTACTTC. Translating gives CASSQDPLAGGYEQYF.

The chain recombines TRBV11-2 with TRBJ2-1; 10 bases agree with TRBD2. The germline V gene encodes CDR1 SGHAT and CDR2 FQNNGV. V trimming: 2 bases; J trimming: 3 bases; junction bases outside the gene matches: 4. The CDR3 has 16 amino acids. CDR3 bases: TGTGCCAGCAGCTTACAGGCTAGCGGGAGCTACAATGAGCAGTTCTTC. Its protein product is CASSLQASGSYNEQFF.

The chain uses TRBV11-2 and TRBJ2-5, with D possibly being TRBD2 (6 bases). V was clipped by 5 bases and J by 12 bases, with 13 bases between them. Per germline, CDR1 SGHAT and CDR2 FQNNGV. The CDR3 has 11 amino acids. CDR3 DNA sequence: TGTGCCAGCAGCCACCGGGACTCTGAGTACTTC. Residues: CASSHRDSEYF.

This rearrangement joins TRBV28 to TRBJ2-1; D may be TRBD2 (6 bases). The CDR3 loop spans 14 amino acids. The germline V gene has CDR1 MDHEN and CDR2 SYDVKM. With 6 bases removed from V and 1 base from J, the gap between germline ends came to 10 bases. The CDR3 sequence: CASRRGFSYNEQFF. The CDR3 DNA reads as TGTGCCAGCAGGCGGGGCTTTTCCTACAATGAGCAGTTCTTC.